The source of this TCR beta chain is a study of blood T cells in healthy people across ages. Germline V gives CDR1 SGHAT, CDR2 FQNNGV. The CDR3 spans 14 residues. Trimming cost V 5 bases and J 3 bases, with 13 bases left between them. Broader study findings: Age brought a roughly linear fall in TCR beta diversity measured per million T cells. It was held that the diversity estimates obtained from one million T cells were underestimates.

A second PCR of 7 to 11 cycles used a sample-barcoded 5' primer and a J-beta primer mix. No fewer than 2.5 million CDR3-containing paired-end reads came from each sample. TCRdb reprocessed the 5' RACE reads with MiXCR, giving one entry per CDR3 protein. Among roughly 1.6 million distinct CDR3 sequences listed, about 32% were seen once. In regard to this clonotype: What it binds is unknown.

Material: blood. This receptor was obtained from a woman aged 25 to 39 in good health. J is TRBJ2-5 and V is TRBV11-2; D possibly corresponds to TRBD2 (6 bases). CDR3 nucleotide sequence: TGTGCCAGCAGCCTTGACGGGAGTGAAGAGACCCAGTACTTC. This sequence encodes CASSLDGSEETQYF.